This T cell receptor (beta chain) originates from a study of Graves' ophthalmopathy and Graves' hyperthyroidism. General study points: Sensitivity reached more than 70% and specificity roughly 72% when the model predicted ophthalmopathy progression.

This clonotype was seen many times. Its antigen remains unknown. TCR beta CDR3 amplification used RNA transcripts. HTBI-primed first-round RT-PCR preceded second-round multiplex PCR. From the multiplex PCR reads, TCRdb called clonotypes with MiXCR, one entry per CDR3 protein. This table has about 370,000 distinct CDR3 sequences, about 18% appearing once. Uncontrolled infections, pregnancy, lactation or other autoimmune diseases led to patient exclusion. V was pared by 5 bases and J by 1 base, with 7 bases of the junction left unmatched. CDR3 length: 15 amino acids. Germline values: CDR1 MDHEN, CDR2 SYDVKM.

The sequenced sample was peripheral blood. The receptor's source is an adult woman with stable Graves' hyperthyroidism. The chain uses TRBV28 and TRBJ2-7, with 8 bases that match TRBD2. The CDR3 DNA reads TGTGCCAGCAGTCCCCCCCCGGGGGGGTCCTACGAGCAGTACTTC. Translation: CASSPPPGGSYEQYF.